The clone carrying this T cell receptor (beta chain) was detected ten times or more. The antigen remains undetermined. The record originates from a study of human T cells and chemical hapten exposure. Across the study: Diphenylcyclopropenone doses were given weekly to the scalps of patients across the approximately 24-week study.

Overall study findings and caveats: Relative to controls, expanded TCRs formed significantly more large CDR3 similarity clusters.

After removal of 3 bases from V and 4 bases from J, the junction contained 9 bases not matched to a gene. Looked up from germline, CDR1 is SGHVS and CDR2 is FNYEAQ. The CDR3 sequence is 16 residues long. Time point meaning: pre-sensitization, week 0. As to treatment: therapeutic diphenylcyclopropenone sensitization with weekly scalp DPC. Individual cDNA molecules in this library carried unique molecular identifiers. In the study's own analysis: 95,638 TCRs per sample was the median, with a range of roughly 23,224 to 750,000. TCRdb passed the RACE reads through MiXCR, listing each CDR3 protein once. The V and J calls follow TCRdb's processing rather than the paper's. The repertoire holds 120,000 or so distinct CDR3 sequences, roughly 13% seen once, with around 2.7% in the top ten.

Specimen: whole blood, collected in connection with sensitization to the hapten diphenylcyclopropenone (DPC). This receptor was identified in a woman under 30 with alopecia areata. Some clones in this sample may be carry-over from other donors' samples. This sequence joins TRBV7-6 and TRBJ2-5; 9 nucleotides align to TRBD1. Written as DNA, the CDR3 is TGTGCCAGCAGCTTGGGGGGACAGGGCTTTGGAGAGACCCAGTACTTC. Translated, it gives CASSLGGQGFGETQYF.